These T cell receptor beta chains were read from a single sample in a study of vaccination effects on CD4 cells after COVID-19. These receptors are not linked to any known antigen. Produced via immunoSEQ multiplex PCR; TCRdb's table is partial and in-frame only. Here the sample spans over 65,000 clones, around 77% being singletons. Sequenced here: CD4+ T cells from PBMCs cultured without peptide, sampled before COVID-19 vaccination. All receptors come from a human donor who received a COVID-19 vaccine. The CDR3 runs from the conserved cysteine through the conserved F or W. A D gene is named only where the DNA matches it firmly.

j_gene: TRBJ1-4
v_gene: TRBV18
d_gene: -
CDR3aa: CASSPSRSTNEKLFF
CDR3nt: TGTGCCAGCTCTCCCTCCCGATCAACTAATGAAAAACTGTTTTTT

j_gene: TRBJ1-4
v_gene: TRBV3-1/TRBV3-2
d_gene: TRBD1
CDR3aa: CASSPHTGGNEKLFF
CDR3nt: TGTGCCAGCAGCCCACACACAGGGGGCAATGAAAAACTGTTTTTT

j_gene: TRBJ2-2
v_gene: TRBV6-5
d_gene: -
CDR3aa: CASSYKGANTGELFF
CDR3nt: TGTGCCAGCAGTTACAAGGGAGCGAACACCGGGGAGCTGTTTTTT

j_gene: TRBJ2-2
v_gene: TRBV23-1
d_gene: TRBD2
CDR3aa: CASSQCASGGQNTGELFF
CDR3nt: TGCGCCAGCAGTCAATGTGCTAGCGGGGGCCAGAACACCGGGGAGCTGTTTTTT

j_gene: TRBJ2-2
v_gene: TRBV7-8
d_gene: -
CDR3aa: CASSHNSGGRGNTGELFF
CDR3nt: TGTGCCAGCAGCCATAATTCGGGGGGCCGAGGGAACACCGGGGAGCTGTTTTTT

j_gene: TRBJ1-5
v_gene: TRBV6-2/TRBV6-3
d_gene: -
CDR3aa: CASSSLSGGNQPQHF
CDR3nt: TGTGCCAGCAGTTCGCTCTCAGGGGGCAATCAGCCCCAGCATTTT

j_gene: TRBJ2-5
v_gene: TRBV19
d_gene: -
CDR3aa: CASTRGGGTQYF
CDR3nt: TGTGCCAGTACTCGAGGTGGGGGGACCCAGTACTTC

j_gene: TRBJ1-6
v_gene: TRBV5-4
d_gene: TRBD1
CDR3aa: CASSLADRDNSPLHF
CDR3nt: TGTGCCAGCAGCTTGGCCGACAGGGACAATTCACCCCTCCACTTT

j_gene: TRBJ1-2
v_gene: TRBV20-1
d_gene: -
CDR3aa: CSATETLLGGYTF
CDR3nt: TGCAGTGCTACTGAGACGCTCTTGGGTGGCTACACCTTC

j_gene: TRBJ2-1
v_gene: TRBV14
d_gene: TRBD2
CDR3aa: CASSQASGYNEQFF
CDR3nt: TGTGCCAGCAGCCAAGCTAGCGGCTACAATGAGCAGTTCTTC

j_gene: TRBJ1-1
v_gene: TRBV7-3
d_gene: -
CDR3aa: CASSFAVNTEAFF
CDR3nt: TGTGCCAGCAGCTTCGCAGTGAACACTGAAGCTTTCTTT

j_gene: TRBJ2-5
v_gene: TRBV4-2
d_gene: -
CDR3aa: CASSQDFLGASKETQYF
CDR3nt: TGTGCCAGCAGCCAAGATTTTCTCGGGGCCTCCAAAGAGACCCAGTACTTC

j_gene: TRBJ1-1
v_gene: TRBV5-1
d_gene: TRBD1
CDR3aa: CASSLGGQGNTEAFF
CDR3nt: TGCGCCAGCAGCTTGGGAGGACAGGGGAACACTGAAGCTTTCTTT

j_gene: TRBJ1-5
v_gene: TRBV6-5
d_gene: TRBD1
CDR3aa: CASSSTGGQPQHF
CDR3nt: TGTGCCAGCAGTTCGACAGGGGGCCAGCCCCAGCATTTT

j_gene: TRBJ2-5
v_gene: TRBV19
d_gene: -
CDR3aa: CASTGGGAGETQYF
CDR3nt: TGTGCCAGTACCGGAGGGGGTGCAGGAGAGACCCAGTACTTC

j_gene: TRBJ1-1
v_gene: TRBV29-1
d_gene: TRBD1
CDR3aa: CSVLRTGAGGTEAFF
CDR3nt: TGCAGCGTTCTCCGAACAGGGGCCGGGGGCACTGAAGCTTTCTTT

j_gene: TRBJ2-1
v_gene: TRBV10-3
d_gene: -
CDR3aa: CAIMRTGYNEQFF
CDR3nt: TGTGCCATCATGCGGACTGGCTACAATGAGCAGTTCTTC

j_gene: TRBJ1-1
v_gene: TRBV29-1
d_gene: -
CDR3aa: CSVASGNTEAFF
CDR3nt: TGCAGCGTTGCGTCGGGTAACACTGAAGCTTTCTTT

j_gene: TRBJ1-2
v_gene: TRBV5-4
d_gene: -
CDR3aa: CASSLDRALQGNGYTF
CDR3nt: TGTGCCAGCAGCTTGGACAGGGCTCTCCAGGGGAATGGCTACACCTTC

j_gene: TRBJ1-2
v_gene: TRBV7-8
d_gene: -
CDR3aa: CASSLVIGGGAGYTF
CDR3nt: TGTGCCAGCAGCTTAGTAATAGGCGGGGGCGCTGGCTACACCTTC

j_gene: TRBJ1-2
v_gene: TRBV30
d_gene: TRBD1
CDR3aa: CAWGLLQGAMGYTF
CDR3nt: TGTGCCTGGGGTTTGCTTCAGGGGGCGATGGGCTACACCTTC

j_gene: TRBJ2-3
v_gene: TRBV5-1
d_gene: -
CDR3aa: CASGVGQLDSDTQYF
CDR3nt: TGCGCCAGCGGAGTTGGACAGCTAGACTCAGATACGCAGTATTTT

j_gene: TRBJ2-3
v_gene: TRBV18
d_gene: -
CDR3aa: CASSTPPGNTQYF
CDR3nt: TGTGCCAGCTCAACTCCACCGGGCAATACGCAGTATTTT

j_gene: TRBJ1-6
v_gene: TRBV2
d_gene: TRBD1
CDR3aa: CASRRDSMVGSPLHF
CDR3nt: TGTGCCAGCAGACGGGACAGTATGGTCGGTTCACCCCTCCACTTT